This is a list of T cell receptor beta chains from one sample in a study of CXCR3-negative and CXCR3-positive naive CD8 T cells. TCRdb reanalyzed the 5' RACE reads and collapses them to one entry per CDR3 protein, without DNA. This table lists about 150,000 distinct CDR3 sequences. Sequencing was performed on naive CXCR3+ CD8+ T cells from blood. All receptors come from a human donor in good health. Some clones in this sample may be carry-over from other donors' samples. The CDR3 runs from the conserved cysteine through the conserved F or W.

TRBJ1-1 TRBV9 CASRPEAGGMNTEAFF
TRBJ2-1 TRBV9 CASSVALGTGSYTEQFF
TRBJ1-4 TRBV9 CASTPGAGSNEKLFF
TRBJ2-1 TRBV5-1 CASSLLGGQTIPYNEQFF
TRBJ1-2 TRBV3-1 CASSFDRLYGYTF
TRBJ2-1 TRBV21-1 CASSKRVLPLEYNEQFF
TRBJ1-2 TRBV6-5 CASSYSGQTNYGYTF
TRBJ1-5 TRBV11-2 CASSLDPDGGPQHF
TRBJ2-1 TRBV29-1 CSVEHALAGKHDEQFF
TRBJ2-7 TRBV12-3/TRBV12-4 CASSLSNTYEQYF
TRBJ1-6 TRBV7-9 CASSLPGQTYNSPLHF
TRBJ2-7 TRBV28 CASSLLGLVYEQYF
TRBJ2-4 TRBV28 CASSLTGNIQYF
TRBJ2-7 TRBV20-1 CSARARPVPYEQYF
TRBJ2-7 TRBV13 CASSPLGFPYEQYF
TRBJ2-2 TRBV28 CASSLITGTGELFF
TRBJ2-7 TRBV7-9 CASSLKTSGDYEQYF
TRBJ2-5 TRBV4-2 CASSQDVGTGTEAYF
TRBJ1-1 TRBV29-1 CSAEVGGTEAFF
TRBJ2-1 TRBV5-4 CASSSTAEEGYNEQFF
TRBJ2-1 TRBV9 CASSVEGGSRWTGNPNEQFF
TRBJ2-7 TRBV2 CASSVRAWGLDEQYF
TRBJ1-2 TRBV29-1 CSARRVTNNYGYNF
TRBJ2-7 TRBV4-1 CASSGSRTDYEQYF
TRBJ2-3 TRBV20-1 CSAREGQRGAGDTQYF
TRBJ1-5 TRBV28 CASSFSQGSNQPQHF
TRBJ2-2 TRBV29-1 CSVIGLAGGNTGELFF
TRBJ2-2 TRBV5-1 CASSGGANTGELFF
TRBJ2-2 TRBV29-1 CSVSGLAGGFGELFF
TRBJ2-3 TRBV5-6 CASRLGASGGSSADTQYF